A single sample gave rise to the 8 T cell receptor beta chains below, sequenced in a study of T cell responses to AZD1222 COVID-19 vaccine. Profiling relied on immunoSEQ multiplex PCR, and the TCRdb table lists in-frame clones only, not all of them. Of approximately 150,000 clones listed, under 95% are singletons. The sample here was peripheral blood, taken 28 days after the second AZD1222 dose. Receptors were obtained from an adult who received the AZD1222 COVID-19 vaccine.

The V call is TRBV5-1, the J call TRBJ1-2; D not resolved. Per the germline V gene, CDR1 is SGHRS and CDR2 is YFSETQ. The CDR3 is 14 amino acids. V lost 0 bases to trimming and J lost 1 base, with 7 bases between them. The CDR3 is CASSLGWVNYGYTF. CDR3 bases: TGCGCCAGCAGCTTGGGTTGGGTTAACTATGGCTACACCTTC.

This clone has just one count. The rearrangement joins TRBV10-2 to TRBJ1-6; TRBD1 is a possible D gene (6 bases). The CDR3 covers 15 residues. Germline loops: CDR1 WSHSY, CDR2 SAAADI. V was trimmed by 10 bases and J by 6 bases, leaving 19 bases between them. The CDR3 DNA follows: TGCGCCACCCGTTCTGGACAGATCGGTAATTCACCCCTCCACTTT. It translates to CATRSGQIGNSPLHF.

The chain carries TRBV6-2 or TRBV6-3 and TRBJ2-5; D uncertain. The CDR3 runs 12 residues. V was shortened by 4 bases and J by 0 bases, with 3 bases between the two germline ends. Germline V gene lookup returns CDR1 MNHEY and CDR2 SVGEGT. CDR3 bases: TGTGCCAGCAGTTTGTACCAAGAGACCCAGTACTTC. Amino acid sequence: CASSLYQETQYF.

The chain links TRBV6-1 to TRBJ1-4; D is unresolved. The length of the CDR3 is 15 residues. Germline V gene data show CDR1 as MNHNS and CDR2 as SASEGT. V was shortened by 2 bases and J by 2 bases, with 9 bases between the two germline ends. CDR3 residues: CASSEYSGTNEKLFF. CDR3 nucleotide sequence: TGTGCCAGCAGTGAATACTCGGGCACTAATGAAAAACTGTTTTTT.

The rearrangement links TRBV7-9 to TRBJ1-4; D is unresolved. The V gene lost 2 bases and the J gene lost 0 bases, with 4 bases spanning the gap. The CDR3 spans 14 residues. Germline V gene lookup returns CDR1 SEHNR and CDR2 FQNEAQ (reference sequence). CDR3 in amino acids: CASSLIATNEKLFF. Here the CDR3 DNA reads TGTGCCAGCAGCTTAATTGCAACTAATGAAAAACTGTTTTTT.

A note on this clone: The same CDR3 can be traced to other DNA sequences in this sample. This chain's CDR3 is CASSLGAYGYTF. CDR3 DNA sequence: TGTGCCAGCAGTTTGGGAGCCTATGGCTACACCTTC. This sequence joins TRBV12-3 or TRBV12-4 and TRBJ1-2; no definite D call. The length of the CDR3 is 12 residues. Trimming pared 3 bases from V and 4 bases from J, leaving 6 bases between.

The chain joins TRBV6-5 to TRBJ1-1, with 8 bases that match TRBD1. Trimming took 6 bases from V and 7 from J; bases not matched to a gene: 7. The CDR3 runs to 13 residues. Germline CDR1 is MNHEY and CDR2 is SVGAGI. The CDR3 here is CASSRGRGSEAFF. The CDR3 coding sequence is TGTGCCAGCAGCAGGGGGCGAGGGAGTGAAGCTTTCTTT.

V is TRBV6-1 and J is TRBJ1-2; 9 bases match TRBD1. From germline, CDR1 is MNHNS and CDR2 SASEGT. CDR3 length: 15 amino acids. After removal of 0 bases from V and 7 bases from J, the junction contained 6 bases not matched to a gene. The CDR3, as DNA: TGTGCCAGCAGTGAAGCATCGGGACAGGGTAGTGGCTACACCTTC. Translated: CASSEASGQGSGYTF.